This TCR beta chain was observed in a study of T cell repertoires in cytomegalovirus infection. About the research overall: Through public TCR beta signatures, both CMV infection and matching HLA type were indicated.

Study-wide findings and caveats: Dominating the ex vivo response were HLA-C-restricted CMV-specific TCR beta clonotypes. The cumulative frequency of public TCR beta families distinguished individuals who carried CMV together with the relevant HLA.

Germline V gene data show CDR1 as MNHEY and CDR2 as SMNVEV (reference sequence). The V segment lost 2 bases and the J segment 5 bases; nucleotides outside the gene matches: 13. This CDR3 spans 18 amino acids. On this clonotype: No antigen is known for it.

TCRdb passed the reads through MiXCR, listing each CDR3 protein once. The sample consists of roughly 630,000 distinct CDR3 sequences, roughly 26% of them appearing once. The chain joins TRBV27 to TRBJ2-5, with TRBD1 matching 11 bases. Specimen: CD8+ T cells from PBMCs. This receptor was obtained from a human donor in good health (CMV status not recorded). Some clones in this sample may be carry-over from other donors' samples. CDR3 bases: TGTGCCAGCAGTTTACGCGGACAGGGGGCTATCCCCGGCGAGACCCAGTACTTC. The encoded protein is CASSLRGQGAIPGETQYF.